This is a list of T cell receptor beta chains from one sample in a study of CD8 T cells in ankylosing spondylitis. TCRdb reprocessed the 5' RACE reads with MiXCR, giving one entry per CDR3 protein. The table shows 350,000 to 450,000 distinct CDR3 sequences, with about 25% occurring only once. Material for sequencing was blood, either unsorted or a sorted T cell fraction (not recorded which). The receptor source for this set is a male donor with ankylosing spondylitis. Each CDR3 is given with its conserved first and last residue. The D gene is left open where the match is weak. The listing skips clone size in some rows; elsewhere it reads once, few, many or a size class.

J: TRBJ1-1
D: NA
V: TRBV12-3/TRBV12-4
size: NA
CDR3: CASGPTGDTEAFF

J: TRBJ2-1
D: NA
V: TRBV2
size: NA
CDR3: CASWGREASEQFF

J: TRBJ2-3
D: TRBD1
V: TRBV12-3/TRBV12-4
size: few
CDR3: CASRKGQGARDTQYF

J: TRBJ2-1
D: TRBD2
V: TRBV5-6
size: NA
CDR3: CASKTGRLAGGVEQFF

J: TRBJ2-5
D: TRBD2
V: TRBV20-1
size: few
CDR3: CSASLAGKEETQYF

J: TRBJ1-1
D: NA
V: TRBV30
size: NA
CDR3: CAWKPTSQRTEAFF

J: TRBJ2-7
D: TRBD1
V: TRBV20-1
size: few
CDR3: CSARDRTGGSYEQYF

J: TRBJ2-5
D: NA
V: TRBV29-1
size: few
CDR3: CSVLTVGSGETQYF

J: TRBJ1-5
D: NA
V: TRBV7-6
size: NA
CDR3: CASSPIGGSNQPQHF

J: TRBJ1-4
D: NA
V: TRBV5-1
size: NA
CDR3: CASSLGRGTDEKLFF

J: TRBJ1-3
D: TRBD1
V: TRBV12-3/TRBV12-4
size: NA
CDR3: CASSPRTGLSSGNTIYF